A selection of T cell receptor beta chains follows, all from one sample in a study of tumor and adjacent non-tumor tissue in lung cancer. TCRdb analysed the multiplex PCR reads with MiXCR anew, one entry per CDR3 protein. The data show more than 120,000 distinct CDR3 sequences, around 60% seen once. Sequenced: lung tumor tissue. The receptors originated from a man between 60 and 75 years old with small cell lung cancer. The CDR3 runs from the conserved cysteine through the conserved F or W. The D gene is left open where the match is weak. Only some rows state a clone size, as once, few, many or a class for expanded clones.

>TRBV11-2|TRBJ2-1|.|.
TGTGCCAGCAGCTATGTAGCGGTAGATGGGCAGTTCTTC
CASSYVAVDGQFF
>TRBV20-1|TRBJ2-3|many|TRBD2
TGCAGTGCTCCGAACTTAGTTAGCGGGAGCACAGATACGCAGTATTTT
CSAPNLVSGSTDTQYF
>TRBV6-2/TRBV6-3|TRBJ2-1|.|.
TGTGCCAGCAGGGATAGCGGGACAGGGCATGAGCAGTTCTTC
CASRDSGTGHEQFF
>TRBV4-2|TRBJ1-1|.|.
TGTGCCAGCAGACAACTCAAGGGAGGAGGCACCGAAGCTTTCTTT
CASRQLKGGGTEAFF
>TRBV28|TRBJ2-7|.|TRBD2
TGTGCCAGCAGTACAAGACTAGCGGGAGCCGCCGAGCAGTACTTC
CASSTRLAGAAEQYF
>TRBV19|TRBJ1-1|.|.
TGTGCCAGTAGTATTACAGGGAACACTGAAGCTTTCTTT
CASSITGNTEAFF
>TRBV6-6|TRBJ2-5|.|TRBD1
TGTTCCTCACGGGGCAGGGGGCGAAGGGGGCAAGAGACCCAGTACTTC
CSSRGRGRRGQETQYF
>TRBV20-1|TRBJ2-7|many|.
TGCAGTGTTTTACCAGCTATTGACTCCTACGAGCAGTACTTC
CSVLPAIDSYEQYF
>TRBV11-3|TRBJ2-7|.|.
TGTACCAGCAGCGAAGGTGATTTCTACGAGCAGTACTTC
CTSSEGDFYEQYF
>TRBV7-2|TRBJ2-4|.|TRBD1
TGTGCCTGCAGCTTAGCGCTCGGACAGGGGCAAAACATTCAGTACTTC
CACSLALGQGQNIQYF
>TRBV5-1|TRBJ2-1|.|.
TGCGCCAGCAGCTTGGGGGGCAAGGGGCTCTACAATGAGCGGTTCTTC
CASSLGGKGLYNERFF
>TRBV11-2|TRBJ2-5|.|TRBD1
TGTGCCAGCAGCCACATGGACAGGGTAGAAGAGACCCAGTACTTC
CASSHMDRVEETQYF
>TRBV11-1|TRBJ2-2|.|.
TGTGCCAGCAGCTCCCCGGTCAGGGTAGACACCGGGAAGCTGTGTTTT
CASSSPVRVDTGKLCF
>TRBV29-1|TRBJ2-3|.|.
TGCAGTGTTAAGGAGACGGGGCCCGGGGAAGATACGCAGTATTTT
CSVKETGPGEDTQYF
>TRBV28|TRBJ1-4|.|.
TGTGCCAGCAGTTTGGGGGCTAGATTGGATGAAAAACTGTTTTTT
CASSLGARLDEKLFF
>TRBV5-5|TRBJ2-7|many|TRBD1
TGTGCCAGCAGCTTTGGTGGGCCTCTCCCCGGGACAGGGGCCTACGAGCAGTACTTC
CASSFGGPLPGTGAYEQYF
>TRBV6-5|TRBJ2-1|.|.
TGTGCCAGCAGTCACTCAGCAGGAGGGAGCTCCTACAATGAGCAGTTCTTC
CASSHSAGGSSYNEQFF
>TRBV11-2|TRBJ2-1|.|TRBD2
TGTGCCAGCAACACCCTAGCGGCCTACAATGAGCAGTTCTTC
CASNTLAAYNEQFF
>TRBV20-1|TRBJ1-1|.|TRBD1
TGCAGTGTTAGGAGACAGGGGGCGATCACTGAAGCTTTCTTT
CSVRRQGAITEAFF
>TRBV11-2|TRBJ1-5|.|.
TGTGCCAGCAGCTTAGCGGGTGAAGCAGACACGCAGCATTTT
CASSLAGEADTQHF
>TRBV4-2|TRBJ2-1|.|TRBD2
TGTGCCAGTAGCCAGCTCGGGACTAGCGGGAGGGATGAGCGGTTCTTC
CASSQLGTSGRDERFF
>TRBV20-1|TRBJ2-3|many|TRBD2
TGCAGTGCTAAGGGACTAGCGGGAGGGGATACGCAGTATTTT
CSAKGLAGGDTQYF
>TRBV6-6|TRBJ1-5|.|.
TGTGTCAGCAGTCAGCGTGGGGGTGGCGTCAGTCAGCCCCAGCATTTT
CVSSQRGGGVSQPQHF
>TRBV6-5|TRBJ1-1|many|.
TGTGCCAGCAGTTACGAGGGAGTGATGAACACTGAAGCTTTCTTT
CASSYEGVMNTEAFF